The 17 T cell receptor beta chains below all came from one sample that was sequenced in a study of cytomegalovirus exposure and HLA in healthy donors. The PCR employed 60 Vbeta primers together with 13 Jbeta primers. TCRdb's copy holds only in-frame clones and misses some; the assay was immunoSEQ multiplex PCR. The sample has about 200,000 clones, roughly 77% seen once. Sequences were obtained from PBMCs. These receptors all stem from a male donor in good health and CMV-seropositive.

The V call is TRBV4-1, the J call TRBJ2-1; D is possibly TRBD2 (6 bases). The CDR3 consists of 15 residues. Trimming took 8 bases from V and 4 from J, leaving 18 bases between them. The germline gives CDR1 MGHRA, CDR2 YSYEKL. CDR3 in amino acids: CASATGLSFYNEQFF. For the CDR3, the DNA is TGCGCCAGCGCTACGGGACTCAGCTTTTACAATGAGCAGTTCTTC.

The chain employs TRBV10-3 and TRBJ2-3; tentatively, D is TRBD2 (5 bases). Trimming took off 0 bases at V and 1 base at J, with 14 bases between the two ends. The CDR3 runs to 17 residues. The V gene's germline CDR1 is ENHRY and CDR2 SYGVKD. CDR3 sequence reads: CAISESGRVMGTDTQYF. In DNA form, the CDR3 reads TGTGCCATCAGTGAGTCCGGGCGGGTGATGGGCACAGATACGCAGTATTTT.

The chain carries TRBV7-2 and TRBJ1-2, with unresolved D. Looked up from germline, CDR1 is SGHTA and CDR2 is FQGNSA. The CDR3 has 16 amino acids. V was shortened by 3 bases and J by 0 bases, with 14 bases between the two germline ends. Written as DNA, the CDR3 is TGTGCCAGCAGCTTGGGATCGGGGTCCTCTAACTATGGCTACACCTTC. Amino acids: CASSLGSGSSNYGYTF.

The V and J genes are TRBV5-6 and TRBJ1-5; D perhaps matches TRBD1 (6 bases). Germline CDR1 SGHDT, CDR2 YYEEEE. The CDR3 runs to 14 residues. The V gene lost 4 bases and the J gene lost 2 bases, with 10 bases spanning the gap. CDR3 in amino acids: CASSTGTGNQPQHF. CDR3 bases: TGTGCCAGCAGCACAGGGACGGGCAATCAGCCCCAGCATTTT.

The genes are TRBV18 and TRBJ2-7, with TRBD1 matching 7 bases. The germline V gene has CDR1 KGHSH and CDR2 LQKENI. The CDR3 loop spans 15 amino acids. The trim removed 4 bases at V and 3 bases at J, leaving 9 bases unmatched. CDR3 protein: CASSLSDDRDYEQYF. The DNA for the CDR3 is TGTGCCAGCTCACTGAGTGACGACAGGGACTACGAGCAGTACTTC.

Concerning this clone: The identical CDR3 is also encoded by other nucleotide sequences in the sample. V and J are TRBV5-1 and TRBJ2-5; TRBD2 aligns across 8 bases. Germline CDR1 and CDR2: SGHRS and YFSETQ. V lost 4 bases, J lost 4 bases, and 3 bases stayed unmatched. The CDR3 is 13 amino acids. CDR3 DNA sequence: TGCGCCAGCAGCCTTCGGGGGGGAGAGACCCAGTACTTC. It translates to CASSLRGGETQYF.

The CDR3 DNA reads TGTGCCAGCAGCTTCGGGGACAGGGGCGGCAACATTCAGTACTTC. Amino acids: CASSFGDRGGNIQYF. V and J are TRBV7-2 and TRBJ2-4, with TRBD1 matching over 10 bases. With 3 bases clipped from V and 7 bases from J, the junction kept 6 bases outside the gene matches. Germline values: CDR1 SGHTA, CDR2 FQGNSA. This CDR3 is built from 15 residues.

This clone came up a few times. The J gene is TRBJ1-1, the V gene TRBV7-9; 8 nucleotides align to TRBD1. The germline V gene encodes CDR1 SEHNR and CDR2 FQNEAQ (reference sequence). This CDR3 is built from 15 residues. Trimming cost V 5 bases and J 5 bases; bases outside gene matches: 10. CDR3 bases: TGTGCCAGCAGCCACACCGGGACAGGATGGACTGAAGCTTTCTTT. Amino acid sequence: CASSHTGTGWTEAFF. The full variable domain, its missing parts supplied by reference TRBV7-9 and TRBJ1-1, is DTGVSQNPRHKITKRGQNVTFRCDPISEHNRLYWYRQTLGQGPEFLTYFQNEAQLEKSRLLSDRFSAERPKGSFSTLEIQRTEQGDSAMYLCASSHTGTGWTEAFFGQGTRLTVV.

This chain connects TRBV30 to TRBJ2-5; tentatively, D is TRBD2 (6 bases). Germline V gives CDR1 GTSNPN, CDR2 SVGIG (reference sequence). Trimming stripped 2 bases from V and 13 bases from J, with 23 bases between. The CDR3 covers 14 residues. As DNA, the CDR3 is TGTGCCTGGAGTCCCGTGGGGGGTGATTATAGCGGGTACTTC. Protein sequence: CAWSPVGGDYSGYF.

This rearrangement joins TRBV4-2 to TRBJ2-2, with 11 positions matching TRBD2. There are 17 residues in the CDR3. CDR1 LGHNA and CDR2 YNFKEQ come from the germline V gene. The V segment lost 3 bases and the J segment 6 bases; nucleotides outside the gene matches: 9. CDR3: CASSQVLAGGLAGELFF. The CDR3 DNA sequence: TGTGCCAGCAGCCAGGTGCTAGCGGGAGGCCTAGCCGGGGAGCTGTTTTTT.

This chain connects TRBV6-5 to TRBJ2-1; 7 bases fit TRBD2. CDR3 length: 13 amino acids. CDR1 is MNHEY, CDR2 SVGAGI, per germline. The V gene end was trimmed by 1 base and the J gene end by 7 bases; junction bases not matched to a gene: 1. CDR3: CASSYWGGNEQFF. The CDR3, as DNA: TGTGCCAGCAGTTACTGGGGGGGGAATGAGCAGTTCTTC.

This clone came up once. This chain joins TRBV7-3 and TRBJ2-1; 15 bases line up with TRBD2. J was trimmed by 9 bases and V by 5 bases; bases with no gene match: 5. CDR1 and CDR2 from the germline V gene are SGHTA and FQGTGA. The CDR3 is 15 residues long. In DNA, the CDR3 is TGTGCCAGCAGCCCCGGGACTAGCGGGAGGTCTGAGCAGTTCTTC. This sequence encodes CASSPGTSGRSEQFF.

The chain has TRBV7-2 and TRBJ1-4, with a weak D call TRBD1 (5 bases). V lost 7 bases and J 8 bases, leaving 14 bases between the germline ends. Germline CDR1 SGHTA, CDR2 FQGNSA. The CDR3 totals 13 residues. The CDR3 sequence is CASTPRAGEKLFF. Here the CDR3 DNA reads TGTGCCAGCACCCCTAGGGCAGGGGAAAAACTGTTTTTT.

As DNA, the CDR3 is TGTGCCAGCAGCTTACAGGAGAACACTGAAGCTTTCTTT. Translation: CASSLQENTEAFF. V gene TRBV7-3 combines with J gene TRBJ1-1, with D hard to call. Germline V gene lookup returns CDR1 SGHTA and CDR2 FQGTGA. Trimming took 2 bases from V and 1 from J, leaving 5 bases between them. This CDR3 contains 13 residues.

V is TRBV5-4 and J is TRBJ2-7, with D possibly TRBD1 on 5 matching bases. The length of the CDR3 is 15 residues. Germline-derived CDR1 and CDR2 are SGHNT and YYREEE (reference sequence). The ends were cut back, 3 bases at V and 0 bases at J, with 13 bases in the middle. The CDR3 is CASSWGQNSSYEQYF. DNA of the CDR3: TGTGCCAGCAGCTGGGGCCAGAACAGCTCCTACGAGCAGTACTTC. Together with reference TRBV5-4 and TRBJ2-7, the CDR3 gives the full variable domain: ETGVTQSPTHLIKTRGQQVTLRCSSQSGHNTVSWYQQALGQGPQFIFQYYREEENGRGNFPPRFSGLQFPNYSSELNVNALELDDSALYLCASSWGQNSSYEQYFGPGTRLTVT.

V gene TRBV6-1 combines with J gene TRBJ2-7; D is unclear. V lost 5 bases, J lost 2 bases, and 10 bases lay in between. Germline V gives CDR1 MNHNS, CDR2 SASEGT. The CDR3 is made up of 13 amino acids. The CDR3 loop is CASSLSSPYEQYF. CDR3 bases: TGTGCCAGCAGTCTAAGCTCGCCCTACGAGCAGTACTTC.

Written as DNA, the CDR3 is TGTGCCAGAATGGACAGTCCCACAGATACGCAGTATTTT. Translating it yields CARMDSPTDTQYF. The rearrangement links TRBV5-4 to TRBJ2-3, with D tentatively TRBD1 (6 bases). The CDR3 is made up of 13 amino acids. Trimming shortened V by 8 bases and J by 2 bases, and 12 bases separated the two germline ends. Germline V gene lookup returns CDR1 SGHNT and CDR2 YYREEE (reference sequence).